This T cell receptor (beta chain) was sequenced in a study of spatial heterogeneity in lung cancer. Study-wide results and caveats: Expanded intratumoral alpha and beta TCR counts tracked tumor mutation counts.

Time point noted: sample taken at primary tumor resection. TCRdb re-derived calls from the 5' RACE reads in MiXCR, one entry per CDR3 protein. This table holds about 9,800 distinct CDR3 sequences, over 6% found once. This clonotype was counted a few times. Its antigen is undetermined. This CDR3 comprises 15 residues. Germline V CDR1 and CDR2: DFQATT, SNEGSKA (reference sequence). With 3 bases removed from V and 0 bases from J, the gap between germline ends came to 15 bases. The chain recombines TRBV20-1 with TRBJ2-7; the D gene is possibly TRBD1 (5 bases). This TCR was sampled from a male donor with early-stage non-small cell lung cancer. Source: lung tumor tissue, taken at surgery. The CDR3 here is CSARDPRASSYEQYF. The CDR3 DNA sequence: TGCAGTGCTAGGGACCCCAGGGCGAGCTCCTACGAGCAGTACTTC.